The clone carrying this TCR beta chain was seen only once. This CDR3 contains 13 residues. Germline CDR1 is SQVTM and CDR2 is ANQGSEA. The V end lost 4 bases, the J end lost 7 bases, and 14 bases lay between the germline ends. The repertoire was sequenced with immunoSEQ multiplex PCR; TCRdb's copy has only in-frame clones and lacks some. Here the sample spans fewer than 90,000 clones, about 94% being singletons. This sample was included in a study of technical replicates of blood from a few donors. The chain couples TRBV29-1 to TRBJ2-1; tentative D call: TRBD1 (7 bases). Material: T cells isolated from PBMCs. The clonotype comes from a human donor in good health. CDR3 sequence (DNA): TGCAGCGTTGGCGGAGGGGGCTGGAATGAGCAGTTCTTC. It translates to CSVGGGGWNEQFF.